This TCR beta chain was sequenced during a study of blood T cell repertoires in COVID-19 (dated by TCRdb to 2018 to 2021). For the study in its entirety: The collaborator samples originated in the United States, Italy and Spain and spanned the acute and convalescent phases of COVID-19. The material from the prospective study consisted of cDNA or gDNA derived from T cells, B-cell-depleted T cells, or PBMCs. The dataset comprised deeply sampled blood TCRbeta repertoires from subjects exposed to, actively infected with, or recovered from COVID-19. The repertoires were made available in a free public database intended to serve as a resource for research on the immune response to SARS-CoV-2. The samples were drawn from the first 160 participants of the ongoing ImmuneRACE study and from 1,254 subjects provided by 6 global collaborators. Nearly every sample came with metadata listing a de-identified subject ID, COVID-19 status, age in years and sex. Where HLA class I and class II types were available, the types were taken from metadata supplied by the sample provider, not from assay-based typing. Broader findings and caveats from the paper: The amount of clinical and demographic metadata varied by source and participant and was provided uncurated.

The collaborating institutions used their own protocols to collect whole blood in K2EDTA tubes. For TCRbeta analysis, collaborators shipped samples as frozen whole blood, isolated PBMCs, or DNA extracted from either of those sample types. TCRbeta CDR3 regions were amplified from genomic DNA by means of the immunoSEQ Assay, a bias-controlled multiplex PCR. From the authors' description of their analysis: The number of nucleated cells in each sample was estimated by amplification of reference gene primers within the assay. Sequence reads were collapsed and filtered to measure the absolute abundance of every unique TCRbeta CDR3 rearrangement. For each sample, productive Simpson clonality was calculated as the square root of Simpson's diversity index across productive rearrangements. TCRdb's version of the immuneACCESS table is confined to in-frame rearrangements and falls short of the full clone set. An unresolved V gene accounts for under half of the shortfall where checked; the remainder is of unknown origin. The DNA was the basis for D and trimming; V, J and clone size are from that table. In all, the sample holds some 140,000 clones, and over 60% of those were seen once. The biggest ten clones account for around 13% of the sample.

Comment on this clone: Its antigen is unknown. No base quality information exists; no much larger clone differs at one position.

The CDR3 goes from the cysteine to the phenylalanine over 15 residues. CDR3 DNA is the only sequence kept; it has 45 bases, read in frame from the first base. CDR1 is given as SGHRS and CDR2 as YFSETQ, both from the germline V gene. At the junction V is shortened by 0 bases and J by 10 bases; bases outside the gene matches: 5. Sequencing was carried out using peripheral blood. The receptor's source is a man at least 80 years old with acute or convalescent COVID-19. The chain employs TRBV5-1 and TRBJ1-6, and TRBD1 aligns with 9 junction nucleotides. The DNA sequence follows: TGCGCCAGCAGCTTGGGTGGACAGGGGAGCTCACCCCTCCACTTT. It codes for CASSLGGQGSSPLHF.